Detailed here is one TCR beta chain. This sample was taken from a study of blood T cell repertoires in COVID-19. Looking at the study overall: The United States, Italy and Spain supplied acute and convalescent COVID-19 samples.

The V gene lost 3 bases and the J gene lost 3 bases, with 8 bases spanning the gap. Germline lookup yields CDR1 KGHSH and CDR2 LQKENI. This CDR3 region has 13 residues. Clinical history as reported by participants underpinned cohort assignment. The study counted Cohort 3 donors as recovered given two negative PCRs, clearance, or symptom resolution. Authors' processing steps: Reference gene primer amplification yielded estimated nucleated cell counts. Clones were read by immunoSEQ multiplex PCR, and TCRdb kept only the in-frame ones, dropping some. The D gene and trimming were derived from the DNA, and the V and J assignments and clone size from that table. The sample has approximately 300,000 clones, roughly nine tenths seen once.

V gene TRBV18 combines with J gene TRBJ1-2, with D possibly TRBD1 on 5 matching bases. Sequencing was done on a sample of PBMCs or T cells enriched from blood (not recorded which). This sequence originates from a man in his sixties who had recovered from COVID-19. The CDR3 is CASSPDKYYGYTF. The CDR3 DNA reads TGTGCCAGCTCACCGGACAAATACTATGGCTACACCTTC.